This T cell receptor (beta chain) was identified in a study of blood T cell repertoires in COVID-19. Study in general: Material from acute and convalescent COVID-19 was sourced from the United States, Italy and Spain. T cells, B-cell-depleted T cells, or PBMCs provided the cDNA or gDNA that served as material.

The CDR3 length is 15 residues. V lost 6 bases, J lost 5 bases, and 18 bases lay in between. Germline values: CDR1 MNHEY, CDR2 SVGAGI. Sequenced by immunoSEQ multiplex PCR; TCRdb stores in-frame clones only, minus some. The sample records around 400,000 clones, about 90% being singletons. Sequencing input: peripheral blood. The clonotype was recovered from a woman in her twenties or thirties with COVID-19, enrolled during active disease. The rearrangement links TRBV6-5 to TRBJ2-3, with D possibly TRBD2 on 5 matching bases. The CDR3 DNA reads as TGTGCCAGCAGCAGAGCCGGGTCCCGGGAAGATACGCAGTATTTT. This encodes CASSRAGSREDTQYF.